Shown below are 10 T cell receptor beta chains from a single sample sequenced in a study of blood T cell repertoires in COVID-19. TCRdb's table, derived via immunoSEQ multiplex PCR, lists solely in-frame clones and lacks some. Of 35,000 to 55,000 clones listed, almost 90% are singletons. Material: peripheral blood. The receptors originated from a man aged 50 or older with active COVID-19.

This chain joins TRBV29-1 and TRBJ2-1; TRBD2 is a possible D gene (7 bases). Germline V gene lookup returns CDR1 SQVTM and CDR2 ANQGSEA. The CDR3 has 12 amino acids. Trimming cost V 5 bases and J 10 bases, with 15 bases left between them. CDR3 loop: CSVRPGGGEQFF. CDR3 DNA: TGCAGCGTTCGTCCGGGCGGGGGCGAGCAGTTCTTC.

The chain links TRBV4-1 to TRBJ2-2; the D gene is possibly TRBD1 (6 bases). Trimming took off 1 base at V and 7 bases at J, with 7 bases between the two ends. Looked up from germline, CDR1 is MGHRA and CDR2 is YSYEKL. CDR3 length equals 13 residues. CDR3 coding DNA: TGCGCCAGCAGCCAAGGACAGGTCGGGGAGCTGTTTTTT. This gives the protein CASSQGQVGELFF.

CDR3 amino acids: CASSPDGADQPQHF. In nucleotides, the CDR3 is TGTGCCAGCAGTCCCGATGGGGCAGATCAGCCCCAGCATTTT. This chain connects TRBV6-5 to TRBJ1-5, with D tentatively TRBD1 (5 bases). The germline V gene encodes CDR1 MNHEY and CDR2 SVGAGI. The CDR3 length is 14 residues. Trimming pared 5 bases from V and 5 bases from J, leaving 13 bases between.

The chain carries TRBV7-2 and TRBJ2-1; D call uncertain. This CDR3 has 12 amino acids. Trimming took off 5 bases at V and 8 bases at J, with 10 bases between the two ends. Looked up from germline, CDR1 is SGHTA and CDR2 is FQGNSA. DNA of the CDR3: TGTGCCAGCAGCCTCCGAACGGATGAGCAGTTCTTC. Translated, it gives CASSLRTDEQFF.

This clone was observed a single time. This chain links TRBV5-1 with TRBJ1-4; maybe TRBD1 (5 bases). The V end lost 4 bases, the J end lost 4 bases, and 35 bases lay between the germline ends. This CDR3 is 22 amino acids long. Germline CDR1 is SGHRS and CDR2 is YFSETQ. The CDR3 reads CASSPSGRGASYLSDLNEKLFF. As DNA, the CDR3 is TGCGCCAGCAGCCCGAGCGGGAGAGGGGCCTCTTACTTATCTGACCTTAATGAAAAACTGTTTTTT.

The rearrangement joins TRBV30 to TRBJ1-1; tentatively, D is TRBD1 (5 bases). V gave up 0 bases and J gave up 4 bases, with 9 bases separating them. Looked up from germline, CDR1 is GTSNPN and CDR2 is SVGIG (reference sequence). The CDR3 has 13 amino acids. CDR3 sequence reads: CAWSVWGGTEAFF. DNA of the CDR3: TGTGCCTGGAGTGTCTGGGGGGGCACTGAAGCTTTCTTT.

The rearrangement joins TRBV6-5 to TRBJ1-1; 7 nucleotides line up with TRBD1. Germline V gene lookup returns CDR1 MNHEY and CDR2 SVGAGI. The CDR3 length is 13 residues. The V segment lost 7 bases and the J segment 5 bases; nucleotides outside the gene matches: 7. The CDR3 DNA reads as TGTGCCAGCACCCGGGGACAGTCAACTGAAGCTTTCTTT. Translation: CASTRGQSTEAFF.

The rearrangement joins TRBV6-5 to TRBJ1-6, with D maybe TRBD1 (6 bases). CDR1 MNHEY and CDR2 SVGAGI come from the germline V gene. The CDR3 runs 15 residues. V lost 0 bases to trimming and J lost 9 bases, with 12 bases between them. CDR3 in amino acids: CASSYSTGLGSPLHF. CDR3 coding DNA: TGTGCCAGCAGTTACTCCACAGGGTTAGGTTCACCCCTCCACTTT.

This clone was detected a few times. The chain recombines TRBV10-3 with TRBJ2-2; D is undetermined. Germline V lookup: CDR1 ENHRY, CDR2 SYGVKD. V lost 1 base and J 7 bases, leaving 7 bases between the germline ends. There are 13 residues in the CDR3. The DNA of the CDR3 is TGTGCCATCAGTGAGTTGGAGAACGGGGAGCTGTTTTTT. Translated, it gives CAISELENGELFF.

The chain employs TRBV28 and TRBJ1-1; a possible D gene is TRBD1 (5 bases). Germline CDR1 is MDHEN and CDR2 is SYDVKM. With 3 bases removed from V and 1 base from J, the gap between germline ends came to 9 bases. The CDR3 contains 14 residues. The DNA for the CDR3 is TGTGCCAGCAGTTTCCCCGGGGGGAACACTGAAGCTTTCTTT. It codes for CASSFPGGNTEAFF. Combining the CDR3 with reference TRBV28 and TRBJ1-1 gives the whole variable domain DVKVTQSSRYLVKRTGEKVFLECVQDMDHENMFWYRQDPGLGLRLIYFSYDVKMKEKGDIPEGYSVSREKKERFSLILESASTNQTSMYLCASSFPGGNTEAFFGQGTRLTVV.